The T cell receptor (beta chain) under discussion was sequenced for a study of blood T cell repertoires in COVID-19. Study-wide background: Nucleic acid was either cDNA or gDNA, and it came from T cells, B-cell-depleted T cells, or PBMCs.

Authors' data handling: Amplified reference gene primers provided the basis for estimating nucleated cell counts. Using immunoSEQ multiplex PCR, the repertoire was profiled, and TCRdb retains in-frame clones only, with some absent. The V and J calls and the clone size are those of that table, but D and trimming were determined from the DNA. The data show fewer than 250,000 clones, 75% to 85% seen once. Individuals aged about 18 to 100 years were recruited from 24 US areas. With V trimmed by 6 bases and J by 2 bases, 5 bases remained unmatched. CDR3 size: 14 residues. Germline V lookup: CDR1 ENHRY, CDR2 SYGVKD. The table lists this clone with a count of one. Other nucleotide sequences from this sample produce the same CDR3.

Sequencing was done on a sample of PBMCs or T cells enriched from blood (not recorded which). The J gene is TRBJ1-2, the V gene TRBV10-3; TRBD1 matches at 8 bases. The source of this sequence is a woman aged 45-60 years with acute COVID-19. This CDR3 reads CAISRDRQNYGYTF. The DNA for the CDR3 is TGTGCCATCAGCCGGGACAGGCAGAACTATGGCTACACCTTC.